These 16 T cell receptor beta chains came from one sample sequenced in a study of cytomegalovirus exposure and HLA in healthy donors. PCR amplification relied on 60 Vbeta primers (plus 13 Jbeta primers). The method was immunoSEQ multiplex PCR; TCRdb's version includes in-frame clones alone and lacks a portion of them. The sample shows tens of thousands of clones, over 55% of them seen only once. The sequencing sample was made of PBMCs. The receptor set was obtained from a boy under 18 in good health and CMV-seropositive.

V and J are TRBV5-8 and TRBJ2-1; TRBD2 agrees at 8 bases. In germline, CDR1 is SGHTS, CDR2 YDEGEE. The CDR3 covers 17 residues. J gave up 2 bases and V 0 bases, and 7 bases lay outside the gene matches. CDR3 amino acids: CASSLGREDVPYNEQFF. CDR3 in DNA: TGTGCCAGCAGCTTGGGGCGGGAGGACGTTCCCTACAATGAGCAGTTCTTC.

The gene calls are TRBV29-1 and TRBJ1-2; D is ambiguous. CDR1 and CDR2 from the germline V gene are SQVTM and ANQGSEA. V lost 7 bases, J lost 1 base, and 10 bases lay in between. The length of the CDR3 is 12 residues. CDR3 protein: CSAFRINYGYTF. As DNA, the CDR3 is TGCAGCGCCTTCAGAATTAACTATGGCTACACCTTC.

The chain uses TRBV19 and TRBJ2-3; D is uncertain. This CDR3 is 13 amino acids long. The V end lost 10 bases, the J end lost 0 bases, and 11 bases lay between the germline ends. Per the germline V gene, CDR1 is LNHDA and CDR2 is SQIVND (reference sequence). CDR3 nucleotide sequence: TGTGCCACTTCATGGGCCAGCACAGATACGCAGTATTTT. This gives the protein CATSWASTDTQYF.

The chain links TRBV4-1 to TRBJ1-4, with a weak D call TRBD1 (6 bases). Germline V CDR1 and CDR2: MGHRA, YSYEKL. V was shortened by 0 bases and J by 7 bases, with 12 bases between the two germline ends. CDR3 length: 15 amino acids. CDR3 amino acids: CASSQEGVRGEKLFF. In DNA form, the CDR3 reads TGCGCCAGCAGCCAAGAGGGGGTCAGGGGTGAAAAACTGTTTTTT.

J is TRBJ1-5 and V is TRBV30; 9 bases map to TRBD1. V lost 3 bases to trimming and J lost 6 bases; unmatched junction nucleotides: 9. Germline CDR1 and CDR2: GTSNPN and SVGIG (reference sequence). The length of the CDR3 is 15 residues. CDR3 sequence (DNA): TGTGCCTGGAGGCCCGGACAGGGGTTGGGTCAGCCCCAGCATTTT. This sequence encodes CAWRPGQGLGQPQHF.

The chain combines TRBV30 with TRBJ1-5; 7 bases map to TRBD1. CDR1 and CDR2 (germline): GTSNPN, SVGIG (reference sequence). With V trimmed by 5 bases and J by 2 bases, 0 bases remained unmatched. This CDR3 contains 12 residues. The CDR3 reads CAWDRGNQPQHF. The DNA of the CDR3 is TGTGCCTGGGACAGGGGCAATCAGCCCCAGCATTTT.

The chain links TRBV2 to TRBJ2-3; 9 positions match TRBD2. V lost 7 bases to trimming and J lost 7 bases; unmatched junction nucleotides: 12. The CDR3 is made up of 15 amino acids. In germline, CDR1 is SNHLY, CDR2 FYNNEI. The CDR3 here is CASMREGDALHTQYF. The CDR3 nucleotides are TGTGCCAGCATGCGGGAGGGGGATGCCCTCCATACGCAGTATTTT.

This sequence joins TRBV20-1 and TRBJ1-2, with 7 bases identical to TRBD1. Trimming removed 6 bases from V and 7 bases from J; junction bases left unmatched: 5. Germline V CDR1 and CDR2: DFQATT, SNEGSKA (reference sequence). There are 11 residues in the CDR3. CDR3 sequence (DNA): TGCAGTGCCACAGGGGTTAGTGGCTACACCTTC. Translated, it gives CSATGVSGYTF.

This clone turned up a few times. The same CDR3 also results from other DNA sequences found in this sample. The V and J genes are TRBV20-1 and TRBJ1-2; D is ambiguous. The V gene lost 5 bases and the J gene lost 5 bases, with 9 bases spanning the gap. The length of the CDR3 is 11 residues. The germline V gene has CDR1 DFQATT and CDR2 SNEGSKA (reference sequence). CDR3 nucleotides: TGCAGTGCTCTTCGGGATTATGGCTACACCTTC. Translating gives CSALRDYGYTF.

The J gene is TRBJ2-7, the V gene TRBV2, with 7 bases that match TRBD1. Unmatched junction bases numbered 15, after V lost 7 bases and J lost 0 bases. The CDR3 spans 17 residues. Germline V gene data show CDR1 as SNHLY and CDR2 as FYNNEI. The DNA of the CDR3 is TGTGCCAGCACTAGGCCAGGGGACCGGGACAGCTCCTACGAGCAGTACTTC. Translating gives CASTRPGDRDSSYEQYF.

The chain is built from TRBV5-4 and TRBJ1-6; 7 positions agree with TRBD1. The CDR3 length is 14 residues. Germline CDR1 is SGHNT and CDR2 is YYREEE (reference sequence). V shed 3 bases, J shed 7 bases, and the junction held 4 bases outside the gene matches. This CDR3 is CASSSTGENSPLHF. The DNA for the CDR3 is TGTGCCAGCAGCTCCACAGGGGAGAATTCACCCCTCCACTTT.

In this sample, this clone turned up a few times. The chain employs TRBV30 and TRBJ2-2; 9 bases are a match to TRBD2. Germline assignment: CDR1 GTSNPN and CDR2 SVGIG (reference sequence). The length of the CDR3 is 15 residues. Germline trimming cut 7 bases from V and 2 bases from J; bases unmatched to any gene: 8. The CDR3: CAYAGGPINTGELFF. The CDR3 region has the DNA TGTGCCTACGCGGGAGGGCCAATAAACACCGGGGAGCTGTTTTTT.

The chain employs TRBV27 and TRBJ2-7; 14 nucleotides line up with TRBD2. This CDR3 is 15 amino acids long. Germline CDR1 and CDR2: MNHEY and SMNVEV (reference sequence). Unmatched junction bases numbered 7, after V lost 8 bases and J lost 4 bases. The CDR3 coding sequence is TGTGCCAGCTTTACAGGGACTAGCGGGAGTTACGAGCAGTACTTC. Its protein is CASFTGTSGSYEQYF.

J is TRBJ2-1 and V is TRBV5-6; D may be TRBD1 (6 bases). This CDR3 is built from 15 residues. Germline V CDR1 and CDR2: SGHDT, YYEEEE. V lost 5 bases, J lost 1 base, and 13 bases lay in between. The CDR3 is CASSLTGTSYNEQFF. In DNA form, the CDR3 reads TGTGCCAGCAGTTTAACCGGGACATCCTACAATGAGCAGTTCTTC.

This chain links TRBV7-9 with TRBJ2-1; 8 bases are shared with TRBD1. There are 16 residues in the CDR3. Germline V gives CDR1 SEHNR, CDR2 FQNEAQ (reference sequence). Trimming took 5 bases from V and 2 from J; bases not matched to a gene: 8. The CDR3 bases are TGTGCCAGCAGCCCCCGGACAGGGCGCGCCTACAATGAGCAGTTCTTC. Translated, it gives CASSPRTGRAYNEQFF.

J is TRBJ1-4 and V is TRBV28; 7 bases map to TRBD1. CDR1 and CDR2 from the germline V gene are MDHEN and SYDVKM. Losses at the gene ends were 8 bases for V and 2 bases for J; bases not matched to a gene: 8. There are 15 residues in the CDR3. DNA of the CDR3: TGTGCCAGCGGTCCGCACAGGGGTACTAATGAAAAACTGTTTTTT. Translating it yields CASGPHRGTNEKLFF.